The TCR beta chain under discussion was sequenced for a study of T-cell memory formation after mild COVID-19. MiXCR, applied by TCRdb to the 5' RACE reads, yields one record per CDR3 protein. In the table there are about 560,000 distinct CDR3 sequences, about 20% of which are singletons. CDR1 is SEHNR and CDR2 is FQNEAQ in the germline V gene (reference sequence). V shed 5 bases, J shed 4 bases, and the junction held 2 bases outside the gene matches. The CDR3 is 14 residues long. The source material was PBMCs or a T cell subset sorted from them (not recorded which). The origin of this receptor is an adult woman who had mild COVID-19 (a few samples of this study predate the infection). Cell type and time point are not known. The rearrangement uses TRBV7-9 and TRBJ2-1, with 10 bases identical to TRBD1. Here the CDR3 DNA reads TGTGCCAGCAGCATGGACAGGGGGTACAATGAGCAGTTCTTC. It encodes CASSMDRGYNEQFF.